One and the same sample provided the 21 T cell receptor beta chains below, sequenced in a study of identical twins. TCRdb recomputed calls from the 5' RACE reads with MiXCR, one row per CDR3 protein. The sample gives 200,000 to 250,000 distinct CDR3 sequences, over 5.5% of which show up once; approximately 15% is in the top ten. These sequences were also reported in another study, on T cells expressing NK-cell markers.

What was sequenced was CD8+ T cells sorted from blood. The receptor set was obtained from a woman aged 18 to 35 in good health.

This clonotype was counted a few times. The chain uses TRBV20-1 and TRBJ2-7; TRBD1 aligns across 7 bases. The junction had 13 bases not matched to a gene; V was cut back by 4 bases and J by 4 bases. This CDR3 comprises 15 residues. CDR1 DFQATT and CDR2 SNEGSKA come from the germline V gene (reference sequence). As DNA, the CDR3 is TGCAGTGCTAACCTCGACAGGGAAGGAAGGTACGAGCAGTACTTC. Translating gives CSANLDREGRYEQYF.

Many counts were recorded for this clonotype. V and J are TRBV11-2 and TRBJ1-1; tentatively, D is TRBD1 (6 bases). Germline V gene lookup returns CDR1 SGHAT and CDR2 FQNNGV. The CDR3 is 12 residues long. Trimming shortened V by 5 bases and J by 6 bases, and 10 bases separated the two germline ends. In nucleotides, the CDR3 is TGTGCCAGCAGCCACCGGACAGCTGAAGCTTTCTTT. Amino acids: CASSHRTAEAFF.

The chain recombines TRBV7-9 with TRBJ1-5; 7 bases are a match to TRBD1. V dropped 4 bases and J dropped 0; count of bases not matched to a gene: 3. Germline lookup yields CDR1 SEHNR and CDR2 FQNEAQ (reference sequence). This CDR3 has 15 residues. The CDR3 reads CASSSTGDSNQPQHF. DNA of the CDR3: TGTGCCAGCAGCTCCACAGGGGATAGCAATCAGCCCCAGCATTTT.

This clonotype was found a few times. The V gene is TRBV7-2, the J gene TRBJ2-7; TRBD1 aligns across 7 bases. This CDR3 region has 15 residues. In germline, CDR1 is SGHTA, CDR2 FQGNSA. V lost 1 base to trimming and J lost 0 bases; unmatched junction nucleotides: 3. The CDR3 DNA follows: TGTGCCAGCAGCTTAGGCAACAGGGGCTCCTACGAGCAGTACTTC. This gives the protein CASSLGNRGSYEQYF.

This clonotype appeared many times. V gene TRBV29-1 combines with J gene TRBJ2-7; no reliable D call. This CDR3 is built from 11 residues. V shed 3 bases and J shed 2 bases, with 5 bases lying between them. From germline, CDR1 is SQVTM and CDR2 ANQGSEA. This CDR3 reads CSVESAYEQYF. CDR3 DNA sequence: TGCAGCGTTGAGAGTGCCTACGAGCAGTACTTC.

The chain employs TRBV7-9 and TRBJ2-3; 7 nucleotides align to TRBD2. Germline CDR1 and CDR2: SEHNR and FQNEAQ (reference sequence). This CDR3 is 16 amino acids long. V lost 2 bases to trimming and J lost 0 bases; unmatched junction nucleotides: 5. Here the CDR3 reads CASSLFLAASTDTQYF. As DNA, the CDR3 is TGTGCCAGCAGCTTATTTCTAGCGGCGAGCACAGATACGCAGTATTTT. Using reference TRBV7-9 and TRBJ2-3 for the parts outside the CDR3, the full variable domain is DTGVSQNPRHKITKRGQNVTFRCDPISEHNRLYWYRQTLGQGPEFLTYFQNEAQLEKSRLLSDRFSAERPKGSFSTLEIQRTEQGDSAMYLCASSLFLAASTDTQYFGPGTRLTVL.

CDR3 nucleotides: TGCAGTGCTAGCGGGGGGGGGCCTGGTACGCAGTATTTT. This encodes CSASGGGPGTQYF. The V gene is TRBV20-1, the J gene TRBJ2-3, with 8 positions matching TRBD2. Trimming cost V 3 bases and J 8 bases; bases outside gene matches: 7. The length of the CDR3 is 13 residues. CDR1 DFQATT and CDR2 SNEGSKA come from the germline V gene (reference sequence).

This clonotype showed up just a few times. V and J are TRBV27 and TRBJ1-1, with D unresolved. Germline V lookup: CDR1 MNHEY, CDR2 SMNVEV (reference sequence). The germline V and J ends were trimmed by 3 bases and 1 base, with 9 bases remaining between them. The CDR3 loop spans 14 amino acids. The CDR3 DNA reads TGTGCCAGCAGTTTCTCCGGAGCGAACACTGAAGCTTTCTTT. Its protein product is CASSFSGANTEAFF.

This clonotype appeared a few times. The chain uses TRBV11-2 and TRBJ1-1; no reliable D call. V lost 5 bases and J 4 bases, leaving 8 bases between the germline ends. This CDR3 has 12 amino acids. Germline CDR1 SGHAT, CDR2 FQNNGV. CDR3: CASSMASTEAFF. In DNA, the CDR3 is TGTGCCAGCAGCATGGCTAGCACTGAAGCTTTCTTT.

The chain has TRBV7-2 and TRBJ1-1; perhaps TRBD1 as D (6 bases). This CDR3 is 14 amino acids long. CDR1 SGHTA and CDR2 FQGNSA come from the germline V gene. V lost 4 bases, J lost 11 bases, and 20 bases lay in between. As DNA, the CDR3 is TGTGCCAGCAGCTATGGGGGGGCGACTGATTCCGCTTTCTTT. Amino acids: CASSYGGATDSAFF.

The table lists this clonotype with a few counts. This sequence joins TRBV5-6 and TRBJ1-5, with TRBD1 matching over 7 bases. Germline CDR1 SGHDT, CDR2 YYEEEE. With V trimmed by 2 bases and J by 2 bases, 1 base remained unmatched. CDR3 length: 14 amino acids. CDR3 sequence reads: CASSFGTGNQPQHF. The CDR3 DNA sequence: TGTGCCAGCAGCTTCGGGACAGGCAATCAGCCCCAGCATTTT.

There are a few counts of this clonotype. A junction end diverges from the germline sequence, so it may reflect a read error. The chain uses TRBV6-1 and TRBJ2-5; D is possibly TRBD1 or TRBD2 (7 bases each). CDR1 and CDR2 from the germline V gene are MNHNS and SASEGT. CDR3 length: 14 residues. The CDR3 region is CASSRFPGGQTRYF. CDR3 nucleotides: TGTGCCAGCAGTCGTTTTCCGGGGGGACAGACCCGGTACTTC.

This rearrangement joins TRBV19 to TRBJ1-1; no clear D gene. The germline V and J ends were trimmed by 5 bases and 5 bases, with 9 bases remaining between them. This CDR3 is 12 amino acids long. Germline CDR1 and CDR2: LNHDA and SQIVND (reference sequence). CDR3 amino acids: CASSEGLTEAFF. The CDR3 DNA is TGTGCCAGTAGTGAGGGTTTGACTGAAGCTTTCTTT.

The V and J genes are TRBV13 and TRBJ2-7; D may be TRBD1 or TRBD2 (6 bases each). This CDR3 is built from 15 residues. Trimming shortened V by 5 bases and J by 3 bases, and 17 bases separated the two germline ends. The germline CDR1 and CDR2 sequences are PRHDT and FYEKMQ (reference sequence). The CDR3 is CASSAGGRGYYEQYF. CDR3 in DNA: TGTGCCAGCAGCGCCGGGGGAAGGGGGTACTACGAGCAGTACTTC.

This clonotype was counted between two and nine times. J is TRBJ2-7 and V is TRBV6-1, with D hard to call. The CDR3 length is 14 residues. Germline CDR1 and CDR2: MNHNS and SASEGT. The V gene lost 6 bases and the J gene lost 7 bases, with 19 bases spanning the gap. Written as DNA, the CDR3 is TGTGCCAGCAGCCTATCCGCCCTTGGTGGGGAGCAGTACTTC. It yields the protein CASSLSALGGEQYF.

Ten or more counts support this clonotype. The chain links TRBV6-2 or TRBV6-3 to TRBJ1-1; D is possibly TRBD1 (5 bases). Looked up from germline, CDR1 is MNHEY and CDR2 is SVGEGT. V lost 5 bases and J lost 3, with 16 bases in between. This CDR3 has 15 residues. CDR3 in DNA: TGTGCCAGCAGTCCTCTACGGGACCTTGACACTGAAGCTTTCTTT. Its protein is CASSPLRDLDTEAFF.

This chain links TRBV11-2 with TRBJ2-7; 8 bases match TRBD1. The J segment lost 0 bases and the V segment lost 7 bases, leaving 11 bases of the junction unmatched. The CDR3 length is 16 residues. The V gene's germline CDR1 is SGHAT and CDR2 FQNNGV. Here the CDR3 reads CASNPGWGQDSYEQYF. CDR3 DNA: TGTGCCAGCAACCCCGGATGGGGACAGGACTCCTACGAGCAGTACTTC.

The gene calls are TRBV20-1 and TRBJ1-2, with unresolved D. The germline V gene has CDR1 DFQATT and CDR2 SNEGSKA (reference sequence). CDR3 length: 14 residues. The CDR3 reads CSAGLQIELYGYTF. The CDR3 DNA is TGCAGCGCCGGGCTACAGATTGAGCTGTATGGCTACACCTTC.

This clonotype came up a few times. V gene TRBV6-2 or TRBV6-3 combines with J gene TRBJ2-1, with TRBD2 matching over 11 bases. The length of the CDR3 is 17 residues. The germline CDR1 and CDR2 sequences are MNHEY and SVGEGT. The J segment lost 0 bases and the V segment lost 11 bases, leaving 12 bases of the junction unmatched. CDR3 DNA sequence: TGTGCCGGTTCGATAGCGGGAGGGATAAGCTCCTACAATGAGCAGTTCTTC. Its translation is CAGSIAGGISSYNEQFF.

To note about this clonotype: A read error is possible here, since a much larger clone lies one base away. The J gene is TRBJ2-2, the V gene TRBV5-6; 10 bases line up with TRBD1. The CDR3 length is 16 residues. The J segment lost 4 bases and the V segment lost 6 bases, leaving 9 bases of the junction unmatched. Germline loops: CDR1 SGHDT, CDR2 YYEEEE. CDR3 nucleotides: TGTGCCAGCATCCTCGGGACAGGGGAGATCACCGGGGAGCTGTTTTTT. It specifies CASILGTGEITGELFF.

This clonotype appeared many times. The chain couples TRBV7-9 to TRBJ2-7; 7 bases are a match to TRBD1. In germline, CDR1 is SEHNR, CDR2 FQNEAQ (reference sequence). This CDR3 region has 14 residues. J gave up 2 bases and V 1 base, and 2 bases lay outside the gene matches. CDR3 in amino acids: CASSLGGQTYEQYF. CDR3 DNA: TGTGCCAGCAGCTTAGGGGGACAGACCTACGAGCAGTACTTC.